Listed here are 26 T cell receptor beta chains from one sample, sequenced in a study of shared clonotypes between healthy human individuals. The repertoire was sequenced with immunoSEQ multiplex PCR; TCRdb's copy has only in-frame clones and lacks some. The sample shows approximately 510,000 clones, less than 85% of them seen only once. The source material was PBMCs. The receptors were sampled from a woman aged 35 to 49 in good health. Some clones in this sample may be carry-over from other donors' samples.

DNA of the CDR3: TGTGCCAGCAGCCGGGACAGGATCTATGGCTACACCTTC. Its protein product is CASSRDRIYGYTF. The chain has TRBV7-2 and TRBJ1-2, with 8 positions matching TRBD1. The junction had 3 bases not matched to a gene; V was cut back by 5 bases and J by 4 bases. CDR1 is SGHTA and CDR2 is FQGNSA in the germline V gene. CDR3 length equals 13 residues.

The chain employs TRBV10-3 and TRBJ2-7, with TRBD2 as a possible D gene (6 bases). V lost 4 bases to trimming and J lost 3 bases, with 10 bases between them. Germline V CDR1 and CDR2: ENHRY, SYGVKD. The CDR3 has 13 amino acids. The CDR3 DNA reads TGTGCCATCAGTGCCGGACTAAACTACGAGCAGTACTTC. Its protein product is CAISAGLNYEQYF.

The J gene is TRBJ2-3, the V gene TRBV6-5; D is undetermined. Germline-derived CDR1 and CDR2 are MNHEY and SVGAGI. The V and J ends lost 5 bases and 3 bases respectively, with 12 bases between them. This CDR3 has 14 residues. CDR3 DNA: TGTGCCAGCAGTGACGGAGTAACTACAGATACGCAGTATTTT. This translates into CASSDGVTTDTQYF.

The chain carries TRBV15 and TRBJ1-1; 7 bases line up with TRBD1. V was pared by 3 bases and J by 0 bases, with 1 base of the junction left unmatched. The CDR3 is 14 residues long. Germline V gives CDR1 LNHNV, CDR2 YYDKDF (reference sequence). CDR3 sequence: CATSRGTVNTEAFF. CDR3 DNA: TGTGCCACCAGCAGGGGGACAGTGAACACTGAAGCTTTCTTT.

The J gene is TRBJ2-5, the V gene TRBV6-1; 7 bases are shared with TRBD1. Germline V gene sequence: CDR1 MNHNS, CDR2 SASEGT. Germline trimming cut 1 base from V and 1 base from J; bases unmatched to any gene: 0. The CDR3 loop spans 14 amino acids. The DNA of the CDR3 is TGTGCCAGCAGTGAAGGACAGGGCCAAGAGACCCAGTACTTC. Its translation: CASSEGQGQETQYF.

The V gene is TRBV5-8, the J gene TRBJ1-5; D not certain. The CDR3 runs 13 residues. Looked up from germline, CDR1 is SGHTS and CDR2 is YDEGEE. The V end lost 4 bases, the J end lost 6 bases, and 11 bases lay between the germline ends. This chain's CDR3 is CASSIGSGQPQHF. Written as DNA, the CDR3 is TGTGCCAGCAGCATAGGATCGGGTCAGCCCCAGCATTTT.

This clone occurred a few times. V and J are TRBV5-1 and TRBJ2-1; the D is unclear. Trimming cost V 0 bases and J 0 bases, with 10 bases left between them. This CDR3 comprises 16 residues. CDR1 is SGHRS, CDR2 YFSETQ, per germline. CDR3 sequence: CASSLDVKSSYNEQFF. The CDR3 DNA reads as TGCGCCAGCAGCTTGGATGTGAAGAGCTCCTACAATGAGCAGTTCTTC.

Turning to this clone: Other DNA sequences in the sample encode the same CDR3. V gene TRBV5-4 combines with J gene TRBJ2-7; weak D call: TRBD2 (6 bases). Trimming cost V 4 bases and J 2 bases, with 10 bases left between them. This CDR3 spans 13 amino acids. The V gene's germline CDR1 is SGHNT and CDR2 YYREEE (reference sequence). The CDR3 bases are TGTGCCAGCAGCCCCGGACTAACCTACGAGCAGTACTTC. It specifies CASSPGLTYEQYF.

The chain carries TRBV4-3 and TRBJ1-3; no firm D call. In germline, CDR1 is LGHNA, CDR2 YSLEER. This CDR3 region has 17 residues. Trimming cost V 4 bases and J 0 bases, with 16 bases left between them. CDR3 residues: CASSPSRTASSGNTIYF. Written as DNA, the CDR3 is TGCGCCAGCAGCCCTAGCCGGACGGCGAGCTCTGGAAACACCATATATTTT.

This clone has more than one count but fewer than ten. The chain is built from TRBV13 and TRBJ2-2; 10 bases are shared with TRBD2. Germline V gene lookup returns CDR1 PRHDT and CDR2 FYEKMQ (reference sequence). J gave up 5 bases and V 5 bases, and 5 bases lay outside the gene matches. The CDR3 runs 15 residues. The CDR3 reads CASSLAGVGTGELFF. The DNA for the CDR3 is TGTGCCAGCAGCCTAGCGGGAGTGGGGACCGGGGAGCTGTTTTTT.

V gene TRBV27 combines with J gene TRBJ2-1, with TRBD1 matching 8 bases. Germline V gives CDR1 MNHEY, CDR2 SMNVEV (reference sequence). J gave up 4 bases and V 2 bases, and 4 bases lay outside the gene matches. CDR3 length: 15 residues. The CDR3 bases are TGTGCCAGCAGTTTAGGGACAGGAATGTACAATGAGCAGTTCTTC. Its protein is CASSLGTGMYNEQFF.

The CDR3 nucleotides read TGCGCCAGCAGCCAAGATTGGGGGACACCGGGACTAGCGGGAGAACCAGATACGCAGTATTTT. It translates to CASSQDWGTPGLAGEPDTQYF. The rearrangement joins TRBV4-3 to TRBJ2-3, with TRBD2 matching 14 bases. From germline, CDR1 is LGHNA and CDR2 YSLEER. The ends lost 0 bases at V and 4 bases at J; junction bases unmatched: 15. The CDR3 totals 21 residues.

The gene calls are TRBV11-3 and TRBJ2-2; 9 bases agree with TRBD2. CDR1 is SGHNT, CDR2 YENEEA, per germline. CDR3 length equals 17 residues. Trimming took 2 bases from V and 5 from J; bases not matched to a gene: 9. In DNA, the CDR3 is TGTGCCAGCAGCTTATTTGGGCTAGCGGGAAGGACCGGGGAGCTGTTTTTT. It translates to CASSLFGLAGRTGELFF.

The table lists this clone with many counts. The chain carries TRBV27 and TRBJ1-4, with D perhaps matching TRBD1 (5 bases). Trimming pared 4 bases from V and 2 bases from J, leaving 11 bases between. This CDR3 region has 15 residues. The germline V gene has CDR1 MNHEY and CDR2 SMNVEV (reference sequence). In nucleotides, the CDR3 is TGTGCCAGCAGTTGGGACTGGAGGACTAATGAAAAACTGTTTTTT. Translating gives CASSWDWRTNEKLFF. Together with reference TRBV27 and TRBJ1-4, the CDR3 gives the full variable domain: EAQVTQNPRYLITVTGKKLTVTCSQNMNHEYMSWYRQDPGLGLRQIYYSMNVEVTDKGDVPEGYKVSRKEKRNFPLILESPSPNQTSLYFCASSWDWRTNEKLFFGSGTQLSVL.

Here the CDR3 reads CSVAGIYNEQFF. Written as DNA, the CDR3 is TGCAGCGTTGCGGGAATCTACAATGAGCAGTTCTTC. The chain links TRBV29-1 to TRBJ2-1, with D perhaps matching TRBD2 (5 bases). Germline V CDR1 and CDR2: SQVTM, ANQGSEA. The CDR3 contains 12 residues. Trimming stripped 4 bases from V and 3 bases from J, with 7 bases between.

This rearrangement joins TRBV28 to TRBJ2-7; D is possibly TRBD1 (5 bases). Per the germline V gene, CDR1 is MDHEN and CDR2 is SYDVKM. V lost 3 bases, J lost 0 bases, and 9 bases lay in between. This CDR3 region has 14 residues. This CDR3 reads CASSLDTFSYEQYF. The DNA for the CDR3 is TGTGCCAGCAGTTTGGACACCTTCTCCTACGAGCAGTACTTC.

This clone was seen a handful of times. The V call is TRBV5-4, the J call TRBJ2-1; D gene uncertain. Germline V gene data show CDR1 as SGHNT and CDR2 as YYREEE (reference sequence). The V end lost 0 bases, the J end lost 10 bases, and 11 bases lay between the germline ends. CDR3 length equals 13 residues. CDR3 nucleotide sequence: TGTGCCAGCAGCTTGGATCAGGAAGCCGAGCAGTTCTTC. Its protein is CASSLDQEAEQFF.

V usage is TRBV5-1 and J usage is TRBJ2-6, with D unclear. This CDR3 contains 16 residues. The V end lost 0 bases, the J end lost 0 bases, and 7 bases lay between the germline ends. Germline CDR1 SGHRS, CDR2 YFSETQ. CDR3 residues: CASSLDHPSGANVLTF. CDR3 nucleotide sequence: TGCGCCAGCAGCTTGGATCACCCCTCTGGGGCCAACGTCCTGACTTTC. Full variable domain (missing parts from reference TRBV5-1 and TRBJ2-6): KAGVTQTPRYLIKTRGQQVTLSCSPISGHRSVSWYQQTPGQGLQFLFEYFSETQRNKGNFPGRFSGRQFSNSRSEMNVSTLELGDSALYLCASSLDHPSGANVLTFGAGSRLTVL.

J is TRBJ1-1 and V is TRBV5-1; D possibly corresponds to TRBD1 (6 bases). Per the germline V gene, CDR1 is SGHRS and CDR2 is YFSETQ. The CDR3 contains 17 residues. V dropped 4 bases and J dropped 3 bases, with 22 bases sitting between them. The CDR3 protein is CASSASGHLGSYTEAFF. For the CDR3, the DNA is TGCGCCAGCAGCGCCTCGGGACACCTAGGGAGCTACACTGAAGCTTTCTTT.

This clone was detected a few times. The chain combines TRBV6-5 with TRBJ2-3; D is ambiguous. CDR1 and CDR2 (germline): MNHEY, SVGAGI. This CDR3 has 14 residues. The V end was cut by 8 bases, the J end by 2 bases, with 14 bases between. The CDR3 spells CASRRSALTDTQYF. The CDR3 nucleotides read TGTGCCAGCCGTAGAAGCGCTCTCACAGATACGCAGTATTTT.

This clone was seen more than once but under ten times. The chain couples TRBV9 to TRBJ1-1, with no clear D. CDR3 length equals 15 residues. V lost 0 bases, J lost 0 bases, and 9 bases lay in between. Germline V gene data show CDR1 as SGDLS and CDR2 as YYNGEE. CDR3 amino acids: CASSVGGGMNTEAFF. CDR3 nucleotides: TGTGCCAGCAGCGTAGGGGGAGGCATGAACACTGAAGCTTTCTTT.

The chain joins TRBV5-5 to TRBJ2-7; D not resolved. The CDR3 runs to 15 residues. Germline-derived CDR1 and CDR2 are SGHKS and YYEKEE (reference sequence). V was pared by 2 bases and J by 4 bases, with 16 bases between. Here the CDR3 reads CASSFQDGYWYEQYF. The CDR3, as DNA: TGTGCCAGCAGCTTCCAGGACGGATATTGGTACGAGCAGTACTTC.

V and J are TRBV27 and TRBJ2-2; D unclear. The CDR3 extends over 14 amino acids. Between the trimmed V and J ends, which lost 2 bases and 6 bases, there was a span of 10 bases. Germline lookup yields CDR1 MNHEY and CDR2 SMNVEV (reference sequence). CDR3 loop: CASSLVGYSGELFF. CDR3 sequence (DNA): TGTGCCAGCAGTTTAGTAGGGTATTCCGGGGAGCTGTTTTTT.

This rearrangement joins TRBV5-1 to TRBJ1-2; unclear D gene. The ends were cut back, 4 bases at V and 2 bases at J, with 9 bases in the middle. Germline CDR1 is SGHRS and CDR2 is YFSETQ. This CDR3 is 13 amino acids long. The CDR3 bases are TGCGCCAGCAGCGGGCAGATGAACTATGGCTACACCTTC. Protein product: CASSGQMNYGYTF.

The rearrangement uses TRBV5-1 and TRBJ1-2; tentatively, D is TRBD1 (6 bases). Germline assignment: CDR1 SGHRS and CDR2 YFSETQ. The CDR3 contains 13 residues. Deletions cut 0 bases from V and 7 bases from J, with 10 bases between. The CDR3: CASSLDRAGGYTF. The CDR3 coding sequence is TGCGCCAGCAGCTTGGACAGGGCGGGTGGCTACACCTTC.

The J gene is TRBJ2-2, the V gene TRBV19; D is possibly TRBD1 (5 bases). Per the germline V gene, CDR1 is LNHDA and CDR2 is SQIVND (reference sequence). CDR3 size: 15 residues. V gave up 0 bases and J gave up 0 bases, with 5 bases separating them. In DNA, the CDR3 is TGTGCCAGTAGTATAGAAGGGGCGAACACCGGGGAGCTGTTTTTT. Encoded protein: CASSIEGANTGELFF.